Listed here are 26 T cell receptor beta chains from one sample, sequenced in a study of identical twins. A single record per CDR3 protein comes from TCRdb applying MiXCR to the 5' RACE reads. The sample lists about 690,000 distinct CDR3 sequences; around 6.1% were seen once. What was sequenced was naive T cells sorted from blood. The receptors were sampled from a man aged 18 to 29 in good health.

This sequence joins TRBV20-1 and TRBJ2-1, with D maybe TRBD1 (6 bases). The CDR3 is made up of 12 amino acids. Germline V gene data show CDR1 as DFQATT and CDR2 as SNEGSKA (reference sequence). Trimming removed 5 bases at V and 5 bases at J, with 10 bases between. The CDR3 DNA sequence: TGCAGTGCTGACCGGGACAACAATGAGCAGTTCTTC. Its translation: CSADRDNNEQFF.

This clonotype occurred a few times. The chain employs TRBV12-3 or TRBV12-4 and TRBJ2-5; D remains unclear. V lost 6 bases, J lost 7 bases, and 21 bases lay in between. This CDR3 is built from 15 residues. CDR3 sequence (DNA): TGTGCCAGCAGCAATGATCGCCCCCCTCGGAGGACCCAGTACTTC. Its translation: CASSNDRPPRRTQYF.

This rearrangement joins TRBV7-8 to TRBJ2-1; D is ambiguous. Germline CDR1 reads SGHVS; CDR2 reads FQNEAQ. This CDR3 region has 15 residues. V lost 1 base to trimming and J lost 0 bases, with 7 bases between them. The CDR3, as DNA: TGTGCCAGCAGCTTAGGGAGTCCCTCCTACAATGAGCAGTTCTTC. Its translation: CASSLGSPSYNEQFF.

This clonotype showed up many times. The CDR3 spells CASSFSGTTPYNEQFF. The CDR3, as DNA: TGTGCCAGCAGTTTCTCCGGGACTACACCATACAATGAGCAGTTCTTC. V and J are TRBV12-3 or TRBV12-4 and TRBJ2-1, with 7 nucleotides matching TRBD2. The trim removed 3 bases at V and 4 bases at J, leaving 9 bases unmatched. This CDR3 is 16 amino acids long.

The sample holds a few counts of this clonotype. V is TRBV19 and J is TRBJ2-3; no firm D call. CDR1 and CDR2 from the germline V gene are LNHDA and SQIVND (reference sequence). V was shortened by 3 bases and J by 0 bases, with 13 bases between the two germline ends. The CDR3 contains 16 residues. For the CDR3, the DNA is TGTGCCAGTAGTATCCTCGCTGGCAAGAGCACAGATACGCAGTATTTT. It encodes CASSILAGKSTDTQYF.

The sample holds many counts of this clonotype. This sequence joins TRBV27 and TRBJ2-2; 7 bases fit TRBD1. CDR1 and CDR2 (germline): MNHEY, SMNVEV (reference sequence). J gave up 0 bases and V 6 bases, and 4 bases lay outside the gene matches. CDR3 size: 15 residues. CDR3 sequence: CASSQGTANTGELFF. The CDR3, as DNA: TGTGCCAGCAGCCAAGGGACAGCGAACACCGGGGAGCTGTTTTTT.

The genes are TRBV7-8 and TRBJ2-5; 11 nucleotides line up with TRBD1. The V and J ends lost 5 bases and 3 bases, in that order; junction bases with no gene match: 5. The CDR3 spans 15 residues. CDR1 is SGHVS, CDR2 FQNEAQ, per germline. The CDR3 spells CASSPRDRGKETQYF. In DNA form, the CDR3 reads TGTGCCAGCAGCCCTCGGGACAGGGGGAAAGAGACCCAGTACTTC.

In this sample, this clonotype turned up many times. V and J are TRBV4-3 and TRBJ2-2; 9 nucleotides align to TRBD2. The CDR3 is 18 amino acids. The germline CDR1 and CDR2 sequences are LGHNA and YSLEER. V trimming: 1 base; J trimming: 0 bases; junction bases outside the gene matches: 6. The DNA for the CDR3 is TGCGCCAGCAGCCAAGGTTTTAGCGGGAGTTCGAACACCGGGGAGCTGTTTTTT. As protein: CASSQGFSGSSNTGELFF.

The sample holds a few counts of this clonotype. This chain connects TRBV12-3 or TRBV12-4 to TRBJ1-1; 7 bases align to TRBD1. The CDR3 covers 13 residues. The V gene end was trimmed by 2 bases and the J gene end by 8 bases; junction bases not matched to a gene: 5. CDR3 region: CASSLTLDREAFF. The CDR3 DNA is TGTGCCAGCAGTTTAACACTGGACAGGGAAGCTTTCTTT.

As for this clonotype: A much more abundant neighbour one base away suggests this may be a read error. V is TRBV15 and J is TRBJ2-3; perhaps D is TRBD1 or TRBD2 (5 bases each). The CDR3 runs to 14 residues. The germline CDR1 and CDR2 sequences are LNHNV and YYDKDF (reference sequence). CDR3 coding DNA: TGTGCCAACAGCAGAGGGGTGAGCACAGATACGCAGTATTTT. Amino acids: CANSRGVSTDTQYF.

This clonotype came up many times. The genes are TRBV12-3 or TRBV12-4 and TRBJ2-7; D is unresolved. The V gene lost 5 bases and the J gene lost 4 bases, with 15 bases spanning the gap. This CDR3 region has 14 residues. CDR3 DNA: TGTGCCAGCAGTCGAATCGGGTCGGAGTACGAGCAGTACTTC. It encodes CASSRIGSEYEQYF.

V is TRBV11-2 and J is TRBJ2-3; D not resolved. The germline V gene encodes CDR1 SGHAT and CDR2 FQNNGV. The V and J ends lost 0 bases and 0 bases respectively, with 13 bases between them. CDR3 length equals 17 residues. In DNA form, the CDR3 reads TGTGCCAGCAGCTTAGACGTGGGTGGCAGGAGCACAGATACGCAGTATTTT. Translating it yields CASSLDVGGRSTDTQYF.

CDR3 amino acids: CSADKRTASTDTQYF. Written as DNA, the CDR3 is TGCAGTGCGGACAAGCGGACTGCTAGCACAGATACGCAGTATTTT. The genes are TRBV20-1 and TRBJ2-3; either TRBD1 or TRBD2 may fit D (5 bases each). Trimming stripped 6 bases from V and 0 bases from J, with 16 bases between. Looked up from germline, CDR1 is DFQATT and CDR2 is SNEGSKA (reference sequence). The CDR3 length is 15 residues.

This clonotype has at least ten counts. The chain has TRBV7-2 and TRBJ2-1, with unresolved D. Germline V gene data show CDR1 as SGHTA and CDR2 as FQGNSA. The CDR3 has 15 residues. Deletions cut 5 bases from V and 4 bases from J, with 15 bases between. For the CDR3, the DNA is TGTGCCAGCAGCGCGAAGGGTCTAGTTTACAATGAGCAGTTCTTC. This sequence encodes CASSAKGLVYNEQFF.

This clonotype was counted a few times. With a much larger clone just one base away, this may be a read error. J is TRBJ1-1 and V is TRBV12-3 or TRBV12-4, with a possible D match to TRBD1 (6 bases). Trimming removed 7 bases from V and 1 base from J, with 10 bases in between. The CDR3 consists of 13 residues. CDR3 residues: CASTVGGNTEAFF. CDR3 bases: TGTGCCAGCACCGTAGGGGGGAACACTGAAGCTTTCTTT.

Ten or more counts support this clonotype. The rearrangement joins TRBV5-1 to TRBJ2-5; D is uncertain. The V gene's germline CDR1 is SGHRS and CDR2 YFSETQ. V lost 0 bases to trimming and J lost 4 bases, with 7 bases between them. This CDR3 region has 13 residues. The CDR3 bases are TGCGCCAGCAGCTTGGAATTGGCAGAGACCCAGTACTTC. It translates to CASSLELAETQYF.

The chain recombines TRBV23-1 with TRBJ2-7; TRBD1 matches at 9 bases. TRBV23-1 is identified as an open reading frame with a role that is uncertain. V gave up 3 bases and J gave up 0 bases; unmatched junction bases: 18. CDR3 length: 20 amino acids. Here the CDR3 DNA reads TGCGCCAGCAGTCACCCAGGGCGGGACAGGGCCCCTGCAAACTCCTACGAGCAGTACGTC. Amino acid sequence: CASSHPGRDRAPANSYEQYV.

The table lists this clonotype with many counts. The rearrangement joins TRBV4-1 to TRBJ1-1; the D gene is possibly TRBD1 (5 bases). V dropped 4 bases and J dropped 6 bases, with 18 bases sitting between them. CDR1 is MGHRA and CDR2 is YSYEKL in the germline V gene. CDR3 length: 15 residues. DNA of the CDR3: TGCGCCAGCAGCCCTCAGCGACAGTTTGGGGCTGAAGCTTTCTTT. Translation gives CASSPQRQFGAEAFF.

The V call is TRBV7-9, the J call TRBJ2-3; 7 bases map to TRBD2. Germline V gene lookup returns CDR1 SEHNR and CDR2 FQNEAQ (reference sequence). Unmatched junction bases numbered 15, after V lost 5 bases and J lost 4 bases. The CDR3 runs 17 residues. The CDR3 protein is CASSPSEASGGPDTQYF. CDR3 nucleotide sequence: TGTGCCAGCAGCCCCTCGGAGGCTAGCGGTGGGCCAGATACGCAGTATTTT.

This clonotype was detected a few times. The chain has TRBV7-9 and TRBJ1-4, with TRBD1 matching 7 bases. Per the germline V gene, CDR1 is SEHNR and CDR2 is FQNEAQ (reference sequence). With V trimmed by 5 bases and J by 5 bases, 5 bases remained unmatched. The CDR3 has 14 amino acids. In DNA form, the CDR3 reads TGTGCCAGCAGCCCCCAGGGGGGGAATGAAAAACTGTTTTTT. Translated: CASSPQGGNEKLFF. The variable domain in full, with the rest retrieved from reference TRBV7-9 and TRBJ1-4, is DTGVSQNPRHKITKRGQNVTFRCDPISEHNRLYWYRQTLGQGPEFLTYFQNEAQLEKSRLLSDRFSAERPKGSFSTLEIQRTEQGDSAMYLCASSPQGGNEKLFFGSGTQLSVL.

In this sample, this clonotype turned up many times. The V and J genes are TRBV10-3 and TRBJ2-7; D might be TRBD1 (6 bases). Germline CDR1 ENHRY, CDR2 SYGVKD. The CDR3 has 16 residues. Between the trimmed V and J ends, which lost 5 bases and 6 bases, there was a span of 23 bases. DNA for the CDR3: TGTGCCATCAGTACCCTCGCCCAGCGGTCAGGGGTCGAGCAGTACTTC. Translating it yields CAISTLAQRSGVEQYF.

This clonotype was counted between two and nine times. The junction shows a germline mismatch at one end, possibly a read error. CDR3 in DNA: TGTGCCAGCAGCGACCAGGCGTCCCGCCTCTTT. It codes for CASSDQASRLF. The V call is TRBV3-1, the J call TRBJ2-3; D is unresolved. Germline V gene lookup returns CDR1 LGHDT and CDR2 YNNKEL (reference sequence). This CDR3 comprises 11 residues.

The chain carries TRBV20-1 and TRBJ2-2, with TRBD2 matching over 11 bases. Germline V lookup: CDR1 DFQATT, CDR2 SNEGSKA (reference sequence). Trimming at V came to 4 bases and at J to 1 base, leaving 8 bases not matched to a gene. The CDR3 runs to 17 residues. Here the CDR3 reads CSAIVLAGAQNTGELFF. The CDR3 nucleotides read TGCAGTGCTATAGTACTAGCGGGAGCGCAGAACACCGGGGAGCTGTTTTTT.

This chain links TRBV6-2 or TRBV6-3 with TRBJ2-1, with 7 positions matching TRBD2. The CDR3 sequence is 12 residues long. CDR1 and CDR2 (germline): MNHEY, SVGEGT. The ends lost 5 bases at V and 12 bases at J; junction bases unmatched: 7. The CDR3 reads CASSPQRDGQFF. In DNA form, the CDR3 reads TGTGCCAGCAGTCCTCAGCGGGACGGGCAGTTCTTC.

There are many counts of this clonotype. This chain links TRBV29-1 with TRBJ2-1; unclear D gene. Between the trimmed V and J ends, which lost 3 bases and 2 bases, there was a span of 11 bases. Germline V lookup: CDR1 SQVTM, CDR2 ANQGSEA. There are 14 residues in the CDR3. Here the CDR3 reads CSVDGSLTYNEQFF. The CDR3 bases are TGCAGCGTTGATGGGTCTCTTACCTACAATGAGCAGTTCTTC.

In this sample, this clonotype turned up many times. The rearrangement uses TRBV7-2 and TRBJ2-7; D is uncertain. CDR3 size: 15 residues. Trimming cost V 1 base and J 5 bases, with 15 bases left between them. CDR1 SGHTA and CDR2 FQGNSA come from the germline V gene. DNA of the CDR3: TGTGCCAGCAGCTTAGAAGGCAGCTCCTATCACGAGCAGTACTTC. Protein: CASSLEGSSYHEQYF.